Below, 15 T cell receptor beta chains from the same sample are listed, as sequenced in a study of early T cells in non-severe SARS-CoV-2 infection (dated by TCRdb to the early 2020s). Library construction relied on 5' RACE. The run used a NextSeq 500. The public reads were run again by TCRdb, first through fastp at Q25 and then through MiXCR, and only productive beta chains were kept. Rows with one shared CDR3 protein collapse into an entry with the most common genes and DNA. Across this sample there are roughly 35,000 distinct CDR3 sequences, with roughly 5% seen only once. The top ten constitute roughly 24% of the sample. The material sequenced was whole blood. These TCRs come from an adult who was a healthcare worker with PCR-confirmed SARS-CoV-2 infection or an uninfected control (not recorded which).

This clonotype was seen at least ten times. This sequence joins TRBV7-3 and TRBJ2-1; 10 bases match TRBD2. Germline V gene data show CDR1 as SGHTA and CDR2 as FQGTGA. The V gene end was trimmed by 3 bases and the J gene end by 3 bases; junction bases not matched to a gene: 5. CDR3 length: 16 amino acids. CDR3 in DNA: TGTGCCAGCAGCTTTAGCGGGGGGAGTATCTACAATGAGCAGTTCTTC. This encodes CASSFSGGSIYNEQFF.

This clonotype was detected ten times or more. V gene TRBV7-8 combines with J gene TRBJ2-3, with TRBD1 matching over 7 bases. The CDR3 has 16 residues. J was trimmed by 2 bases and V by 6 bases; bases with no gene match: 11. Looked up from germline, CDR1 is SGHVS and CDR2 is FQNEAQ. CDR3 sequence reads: CASRTTGIFTTDTQYF. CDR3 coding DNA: TGTGCCAGCAGAACGACAGGGATCTTTACCACAGATACGCAGTATTTT.

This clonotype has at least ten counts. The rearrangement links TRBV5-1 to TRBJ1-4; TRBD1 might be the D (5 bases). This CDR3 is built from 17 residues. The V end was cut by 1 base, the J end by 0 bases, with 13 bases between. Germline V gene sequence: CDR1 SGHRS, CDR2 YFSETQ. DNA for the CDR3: TGCGCCAGCAGCTTGCCCACACAGGATCCAACTAATGAAAAACTGTTTTTT. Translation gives CASSLPTQDPTNEKLFF.

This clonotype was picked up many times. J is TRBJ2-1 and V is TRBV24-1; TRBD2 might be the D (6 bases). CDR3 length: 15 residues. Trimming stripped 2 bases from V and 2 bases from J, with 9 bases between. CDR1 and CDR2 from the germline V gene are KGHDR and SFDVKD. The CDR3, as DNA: TGTGCCACCAGTGATTCGGGGGTACCCTACAATGAGCAGTTCTTC. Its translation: CATSDSGVPYNEQFF.

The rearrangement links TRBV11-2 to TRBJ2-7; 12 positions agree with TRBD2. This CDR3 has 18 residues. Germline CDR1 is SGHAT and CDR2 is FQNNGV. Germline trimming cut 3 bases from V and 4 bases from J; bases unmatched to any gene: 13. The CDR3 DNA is TGTGCCAGCAGCTTGAACCTACTAGCGGGGGGTTTGGTTTACGAGCAGTACTTC. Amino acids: CASSLNLLAGGLVYEQYF. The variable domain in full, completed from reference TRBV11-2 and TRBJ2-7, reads EAGVAQSPRYKIIEKRQSVAFWCNPISGHATLYWYQQILGQGPKLLIQFQNNGVVDDSQLPKDRFSAERLKGVDSTLKIQPAKLEDSAVYLCASSLNLLAGGLVYEQYFGPGTRLTVT.

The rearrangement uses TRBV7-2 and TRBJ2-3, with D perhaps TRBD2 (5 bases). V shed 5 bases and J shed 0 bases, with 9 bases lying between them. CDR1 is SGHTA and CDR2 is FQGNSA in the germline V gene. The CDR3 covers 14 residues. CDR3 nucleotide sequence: TGTGCCAGCAGCCTCAGACTAAGCACAGATACGCAGTATTTT. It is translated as CASSLRLSTDTQYF.

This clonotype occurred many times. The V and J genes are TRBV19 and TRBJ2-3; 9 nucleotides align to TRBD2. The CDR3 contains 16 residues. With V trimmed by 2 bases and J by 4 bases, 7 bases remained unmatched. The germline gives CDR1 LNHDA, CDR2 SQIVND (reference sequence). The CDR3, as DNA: TGTGCCAGTAGTATATTAGCGGGAGACGGGGCAGATACGCAGTATTTT. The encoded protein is CASSILAGDGADTQYF. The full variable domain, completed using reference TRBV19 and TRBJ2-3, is DGGITQSPKYLFRKEGQNVTLSCEQNLNHDAMYWYRQDPGQGLRLIYYSQIVNDFQKGDIAEGYSVSREKKESFPLTVTSAQKNPTAFYLCASSILAGDGADTQYFGPGTRLTVL.

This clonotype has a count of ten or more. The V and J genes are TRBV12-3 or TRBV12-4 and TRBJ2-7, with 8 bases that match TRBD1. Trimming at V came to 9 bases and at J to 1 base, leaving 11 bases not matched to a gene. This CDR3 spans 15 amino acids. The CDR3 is CARIDTGTGSYEQYF. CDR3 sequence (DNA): TGTGCCAGGATCGACACCGGGACAGGATCCTACGAGCAGTACTTC.

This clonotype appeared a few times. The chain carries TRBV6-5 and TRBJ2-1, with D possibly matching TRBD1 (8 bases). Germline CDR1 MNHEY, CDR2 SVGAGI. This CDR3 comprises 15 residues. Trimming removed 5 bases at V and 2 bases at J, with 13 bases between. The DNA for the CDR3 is TGTGCCAGCAGTCAGGGGGCGGGAGCCTACAATGAGCAGTTCTTC. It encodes CASSQGAGAYNEQFF.

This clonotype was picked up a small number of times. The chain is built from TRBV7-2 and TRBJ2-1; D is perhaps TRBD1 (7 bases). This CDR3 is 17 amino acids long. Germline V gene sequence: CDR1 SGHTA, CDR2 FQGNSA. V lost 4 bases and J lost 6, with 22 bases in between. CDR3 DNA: TGTGCCAGCAGCTCCTCATCCGGCAGGGGGAGGTCCAATGAGCAGTTCTTC. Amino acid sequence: CASSSSSGRGRSNEQFF.

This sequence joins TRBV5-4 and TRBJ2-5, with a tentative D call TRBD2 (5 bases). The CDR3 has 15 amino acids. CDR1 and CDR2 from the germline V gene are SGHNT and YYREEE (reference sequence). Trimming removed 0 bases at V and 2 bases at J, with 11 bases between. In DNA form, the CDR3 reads TGTGCCAGCAGCTTGGGTGCGGGCCTACAAGAGACCCAGTACTTC. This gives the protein CASSLGAGLQETQYF. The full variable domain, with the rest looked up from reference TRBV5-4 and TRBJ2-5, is ETGVTQSPTHLIKTRGQQVTLRCSSQSGHNTVSWYQQALGQGPQFIFQYYREEENGRGNFPPRFSGLQFPNYSSELNVNALELDDSALYLCASSLGAGLQETQYFGPGTRLLVL.

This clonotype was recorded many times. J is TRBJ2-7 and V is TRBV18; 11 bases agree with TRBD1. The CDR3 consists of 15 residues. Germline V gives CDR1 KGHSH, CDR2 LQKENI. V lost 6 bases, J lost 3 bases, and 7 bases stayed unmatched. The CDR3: CASSLRTGGYYEQYF. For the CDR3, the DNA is TGTGCCAGCTCCCTACGGACAGGGGGCTACTACGAGCAGTACTTC. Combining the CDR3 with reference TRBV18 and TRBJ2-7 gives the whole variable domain NAGVMQNPRHLVRRRGQEARLRCSPMKGHSHVYWYRQLPEEGLKFMVYLQKENIIDESGMPKERFSAEFPKEGPSILRIQQVVRGDSAAYFCASSLRTGGYYEQYFGPGTRLTVT.

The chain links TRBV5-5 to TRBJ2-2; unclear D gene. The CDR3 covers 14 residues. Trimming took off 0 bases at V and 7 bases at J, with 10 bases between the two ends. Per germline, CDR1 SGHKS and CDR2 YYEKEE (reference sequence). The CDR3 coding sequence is TGTGCCAGCAGCTTGGGCCTTCCCAGCGGGGAGCTGTTTTTT. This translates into CASSLGLPSGELFF.

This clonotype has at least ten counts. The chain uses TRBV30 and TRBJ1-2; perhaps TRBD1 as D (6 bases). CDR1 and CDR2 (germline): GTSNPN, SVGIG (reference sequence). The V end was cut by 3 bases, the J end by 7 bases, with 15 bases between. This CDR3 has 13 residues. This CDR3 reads CAWSRNVGAGYTF. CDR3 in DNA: TGTGCCTGGAGCAGGAATGTGGGGGCTGGCTACACCTTC. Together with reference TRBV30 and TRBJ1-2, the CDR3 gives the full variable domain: SQTIHQWPATLVQPVGSPLSLECTVEGTSNPNLYWYRQAAGRGLQLLFYSVGIGQISSEVPQNLSASRPQDRQFILSSKKLLLSDSGFYLCAWSRNVGAGYTFGSGTRLTVV.

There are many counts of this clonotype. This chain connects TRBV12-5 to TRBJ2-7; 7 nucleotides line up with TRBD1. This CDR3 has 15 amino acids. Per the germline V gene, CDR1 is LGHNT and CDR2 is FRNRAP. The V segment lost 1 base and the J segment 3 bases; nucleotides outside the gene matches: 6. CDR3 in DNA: TGTGCTAGTGGTTTGGGGACAGGACGTAGCTACGAGCAGTACTTC. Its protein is CASGLGTGRSYEQYF. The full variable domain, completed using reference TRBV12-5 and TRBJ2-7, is DARVTQTPRHKVTEMGQEVTMRCQPILGHNTVFWYRQTMMQGLELLAYFRNRAPLDDSGMPKDRFSAEMPDATLATLKIQPSEPRDSAVYFCASGLGTGRSYEQYFGPGTRLTVT.